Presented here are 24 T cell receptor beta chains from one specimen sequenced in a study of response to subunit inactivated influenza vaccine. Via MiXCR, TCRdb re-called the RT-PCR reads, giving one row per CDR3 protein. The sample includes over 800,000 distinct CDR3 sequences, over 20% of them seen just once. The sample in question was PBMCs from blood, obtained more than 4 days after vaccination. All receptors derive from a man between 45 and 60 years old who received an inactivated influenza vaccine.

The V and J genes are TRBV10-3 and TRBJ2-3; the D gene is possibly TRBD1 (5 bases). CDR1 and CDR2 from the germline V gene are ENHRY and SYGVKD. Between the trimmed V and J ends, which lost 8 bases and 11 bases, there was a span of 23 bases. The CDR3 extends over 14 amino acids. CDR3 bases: TGTGCCATCTGGGATAACGCAGGGCCTTTGGGGCAGTATTTT. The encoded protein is CAIWDNAGPLGQYF.

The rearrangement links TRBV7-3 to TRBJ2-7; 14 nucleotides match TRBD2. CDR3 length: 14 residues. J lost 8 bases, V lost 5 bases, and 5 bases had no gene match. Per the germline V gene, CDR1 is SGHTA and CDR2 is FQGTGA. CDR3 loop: CASSTGLAGDQQYF. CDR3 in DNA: TGTGCCAGCAGCACGGGACTAGCGGGGGACCAGCAGTACTTC.

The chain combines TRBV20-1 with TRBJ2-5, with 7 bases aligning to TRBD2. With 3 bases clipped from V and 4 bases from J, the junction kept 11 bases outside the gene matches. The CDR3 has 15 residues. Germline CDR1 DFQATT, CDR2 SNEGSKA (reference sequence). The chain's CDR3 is CSARSGREVVETQYF. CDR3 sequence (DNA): TGCAGTGCTAGGTCCGGTCGGGAGGTGGTAGAGACCCAGTACTTC.

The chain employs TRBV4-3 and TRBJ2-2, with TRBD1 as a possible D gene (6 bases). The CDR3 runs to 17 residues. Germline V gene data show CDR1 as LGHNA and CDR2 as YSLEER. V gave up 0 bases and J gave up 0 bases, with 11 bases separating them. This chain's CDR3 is CASSQEPGQTNTGELFF. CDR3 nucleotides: TGCGCCAGCAGCCAAGAACCCGGACAGACGAACACCGGGGAGCTGTTTTTT.

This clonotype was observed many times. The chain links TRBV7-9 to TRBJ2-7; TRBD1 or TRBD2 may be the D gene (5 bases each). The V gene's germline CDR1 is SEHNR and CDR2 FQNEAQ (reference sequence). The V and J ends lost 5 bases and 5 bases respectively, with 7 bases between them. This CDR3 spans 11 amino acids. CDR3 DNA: TGTGCCAGCAGCGGGGGAGACGAGCAGTACTTC. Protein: CASSGGDEQYF. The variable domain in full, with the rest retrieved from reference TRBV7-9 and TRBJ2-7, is DTGVSQNPRHKITKRGQNVTFRCDPISEHNRLYWYRQTLGQGPEFLTYFQNEAQLEKSRLLSDRFSAERPKGSFSTLEIQRTEQGDSAMYLCASSGGDEQYFGPGTRLTVT.

The CDR3 loop is CASSLYGRADEQFF. The CDR3 nucleotides are TGTGCCAGCAGTTTATACGGGAGGGCCGATGAGCAGTTCTTC. This chain joins TRBV27 and TRBJ2-1; 8 bases fit TRBD2. V lost 1 base and J lost 8; bases outside the gene matches: 4. This CDR3 contains 14 residues. CDR1 is MNHEY and CDR2 is SMNVEV in the germline V gene (reference sequence).

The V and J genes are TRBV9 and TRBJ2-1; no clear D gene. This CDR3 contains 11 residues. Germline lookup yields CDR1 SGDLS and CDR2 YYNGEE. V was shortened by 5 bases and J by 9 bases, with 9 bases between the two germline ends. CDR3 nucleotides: TGTGCCAGCAGTTCGTCAATTGAGCAGTTCTTC. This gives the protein CASSSSIEQFF.

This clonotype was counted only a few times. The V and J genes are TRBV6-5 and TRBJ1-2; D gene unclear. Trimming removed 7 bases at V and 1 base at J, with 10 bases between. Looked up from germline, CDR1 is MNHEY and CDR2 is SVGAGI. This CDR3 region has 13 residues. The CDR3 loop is CASTVSDNYGYTF. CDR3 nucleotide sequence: TGTGCCAGCACGGTCTCAGATAACTATGGCTACACCTTC.

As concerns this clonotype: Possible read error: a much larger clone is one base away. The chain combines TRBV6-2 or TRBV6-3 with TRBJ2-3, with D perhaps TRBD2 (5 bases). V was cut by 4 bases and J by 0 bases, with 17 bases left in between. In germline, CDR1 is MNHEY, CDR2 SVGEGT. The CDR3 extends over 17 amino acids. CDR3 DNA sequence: TGTGCCAGCAGTTTTTCCGCCGGGAAGGAGAGCACAGATACGCAGTATTTT. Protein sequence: CASSFSAGKESTDTQYF.

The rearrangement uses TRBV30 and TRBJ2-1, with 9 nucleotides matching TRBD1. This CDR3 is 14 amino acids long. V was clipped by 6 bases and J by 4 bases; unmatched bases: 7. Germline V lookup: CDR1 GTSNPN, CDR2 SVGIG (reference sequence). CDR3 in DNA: TGTGCCTGCATCCGGGACAGGGCTTACAATGAGCAGTTCTTC. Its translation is CACIRDRAYNEQFF.

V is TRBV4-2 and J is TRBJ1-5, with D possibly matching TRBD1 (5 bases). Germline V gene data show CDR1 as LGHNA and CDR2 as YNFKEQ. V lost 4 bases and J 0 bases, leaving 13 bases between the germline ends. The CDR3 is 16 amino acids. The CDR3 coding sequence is TGTGCCAGCAGCCCAGGGTTCGGGAATAGCAATCAGCCCCAGCATTTT. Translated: CASSPGFGNSNQPQHF.

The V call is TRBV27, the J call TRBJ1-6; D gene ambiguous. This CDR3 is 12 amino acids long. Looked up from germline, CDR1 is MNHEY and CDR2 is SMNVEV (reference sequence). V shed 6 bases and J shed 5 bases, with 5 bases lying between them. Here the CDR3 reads CASRAHNSPLHF. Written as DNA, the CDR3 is TGTGCCAGCAGGGCCCATAATTCACCCCTCCACTTT.

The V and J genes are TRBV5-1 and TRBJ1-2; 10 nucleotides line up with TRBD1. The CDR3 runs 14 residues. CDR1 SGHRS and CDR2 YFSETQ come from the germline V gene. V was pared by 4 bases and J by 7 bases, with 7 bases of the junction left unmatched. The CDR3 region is CASSQGQGPTGYTF. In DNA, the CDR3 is TGCGCCAGCAGCCAGGGACAGGGGCCTACTGGCTACACCTTC. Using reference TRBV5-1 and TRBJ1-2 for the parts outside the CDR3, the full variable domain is KAGVTQTPRYLIKTRGQQVTLSCSPISGHRSVSWYQQTPGQGLQFLFEYFSETQRNKGNFPGRFSGRQFSNSRSEMNVSTLELGDSALYLCASSQGQGPTGYTFGSGTRLTVV.

CDR3 in amino acids: CASSWVRDRDSYNEQFF. Here the CDR3 DNA reads TGTGCCAGCAGTTGGGTCCGGGACAGGGATTCATACAATGAGCAGTTCTTC. The genes are TRBV12-3 or TRBV12-4 and TRBJ2-1; 9 nucleotides align to TRBD1. This CDR3 is built from 17 residues. J lost 4 bases, V lost 4 bases, and 11 bases had no gene match.

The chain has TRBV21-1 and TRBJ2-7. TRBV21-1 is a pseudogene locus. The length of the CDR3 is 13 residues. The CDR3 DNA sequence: TGTGCCAGCAGCAAATGGTTGGGGTACGAGCAGTACTTC. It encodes CASSKWLGYEQYF.

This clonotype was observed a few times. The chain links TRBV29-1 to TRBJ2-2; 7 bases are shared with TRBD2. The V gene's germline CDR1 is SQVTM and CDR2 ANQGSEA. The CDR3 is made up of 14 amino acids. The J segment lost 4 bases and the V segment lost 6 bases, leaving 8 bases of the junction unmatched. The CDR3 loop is CSVSEGGVTGELFF. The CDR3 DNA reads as TGCAGCGTCTCAGAGGGAGGGGTCACCGGGGAGCTGTTTTTT.

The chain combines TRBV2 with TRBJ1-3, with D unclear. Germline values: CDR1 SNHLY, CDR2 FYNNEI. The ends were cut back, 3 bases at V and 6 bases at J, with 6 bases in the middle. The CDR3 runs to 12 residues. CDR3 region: CASSDLANTIYF. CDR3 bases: TGTGCCAGCAGTGATTTGGCAAACACCATATATTTT.

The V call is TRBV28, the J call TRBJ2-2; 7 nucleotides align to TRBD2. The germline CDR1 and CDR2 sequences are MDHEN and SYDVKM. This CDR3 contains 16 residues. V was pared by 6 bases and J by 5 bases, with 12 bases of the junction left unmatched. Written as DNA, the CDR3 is TGTGCCAGCAGCCCAGCCGGGGGGAGTTGGACCGGGGAGCTGTTTTTT. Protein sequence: CASSPAGGSWTGELFF.

The CDR3 nucleotides are TGTGCCAGCAGCGTAGAAGGACTTACCTACGAGCAGTACTTC. Amino acids: CASSVEGLTYEQYF. This chain connects TRBV9 to TRBJ2-7, with TRBD2 as a possible D gene (5 bases). There are 14 residues in the CDR3. Germline V CDR1 and CDR2: SGDLS, YYNGEE. V lost 0 bases, J lost 2 bases, and 9 bases lay in between.

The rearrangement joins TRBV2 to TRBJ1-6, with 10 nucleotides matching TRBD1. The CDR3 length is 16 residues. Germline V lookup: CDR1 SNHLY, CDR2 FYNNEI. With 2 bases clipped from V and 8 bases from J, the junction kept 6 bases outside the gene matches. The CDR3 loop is CASSEIGGTGDSPLHF. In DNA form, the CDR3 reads TGTGCCAGCAGTGAAATCGGTGGGACAGGGGATTCACCCCTCCACTTT.

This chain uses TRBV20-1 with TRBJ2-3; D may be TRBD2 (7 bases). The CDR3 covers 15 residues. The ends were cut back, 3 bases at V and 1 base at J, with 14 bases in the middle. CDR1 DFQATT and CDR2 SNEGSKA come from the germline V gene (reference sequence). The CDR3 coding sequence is TGCAGTGCTAGTAGGGGGAGGGCCCGCACAGATACGCAGTATTTT. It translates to CSASRGRARTDTQYF.

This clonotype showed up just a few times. The CDR3: CATSDMGASLDTQYF. The CDR3 bases are TGTGCCACCAGTGATATGGGGGCTAGTCTAGATACGCAGTATTTT. The chain has TRBV24-1 and TRBJ2-3, with D possibly matching TRBD1 (6 bases). Trimming shortened V by 3 bases and J by 5 bases, and 14 bases separated the two germline ends. The CDR3 runs 15 residues. CDR1 KGHDR and CDR2 SFDVKD come from the germline V gene.

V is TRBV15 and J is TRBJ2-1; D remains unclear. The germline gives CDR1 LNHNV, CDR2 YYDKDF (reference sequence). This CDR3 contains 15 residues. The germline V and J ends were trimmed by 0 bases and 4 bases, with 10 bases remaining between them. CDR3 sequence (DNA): TGTGCCACCAGCAGAGACCTGGTAGTTTACAATGAGCAGTTCTTC. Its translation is CATSRDLVVYNEQFF.

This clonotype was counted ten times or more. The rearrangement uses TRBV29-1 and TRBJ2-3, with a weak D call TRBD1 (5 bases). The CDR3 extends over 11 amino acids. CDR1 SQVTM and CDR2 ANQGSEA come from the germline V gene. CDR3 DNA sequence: TGCAGTGTAAGGGGCGCGGATACGCAGTATTTT. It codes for CSVRGADTQYF.